These 23 T cell receptor beta chains came from one sample sequenced in a study of T cell responses to AZD1222 COVID-19 vaccine. Here immunoSEQ multiplex PCR was the method, and the copy in TCRdb shows in-frame clones only, minus some. The profile shows some 120,000 clones, around 85% of them singletons. Sequences were derived from peripheral blood, sampled on day 0 of AZD1222 vaccination. The receptors derive from an adult in good health.

This chain connects TRBV6-2 or TRBV6-3 to TRBJ2-1; TRBD2 agrees at 11 bases. The CDR3 runs to 16 residues. V shed 1 base, J shed 4 bases, and the junction held 3 bases outside the gene matches. Germline V gene sequence: CDR1 MNHEY, CDR2 SVGEGT. The DNA of the CDR3 is TGTGCCAGCAGTTACTTAGCGGGAGGGCCGTACAATGAGCAGTTCTTC. Translated: CASSYLAGGPYNEQFF.

The chain joins TRBV11-3 to TRBJ1-1, with TRBD1 matching 7 bases. Germline CDR1 reads SGHNT; CDR2 reads YENEEA. V dropped 5 bases and J dropped 5; count of bases not matched to a gene: 2. The CDR3 has 12 amino acids. CDR3 loop: CASSQGGTEAFF. The CDR3 coding sequence is TGTGCCAGCAGCCAGGGGGGGACTGAAGCTTTCTTT.

A few counts support this clone. V gene TRBV3-1 (or the pseudogene TRBV3-2) combines with J gene TRBJ2-7; D uncertain. Trimming removed 4 bases at V and 2 bases at J, with 12 bases between. The CDR3 sequence is 14 residues long. From germline, CDR1 is LGHDT and CDR2 YNNKEL (reference sequence). CDR3 region: CASSRKLGTYEQYF. In DNA form, the CDR3 reads TGTGCCAGCAGCCGAAAATTGGGCACCTACGAGCAGTACTTC.

This clone is categorized as medium-sized (0.01 to 0.1%). The CDR3 DNA is TGTGCCAGCAGCAATATCCTCCCCATCTCCTATAATTCACCCCTCCACTTT. Residues: CASSNILPISYNSPLHF. The chain uses TRBV21-1 and TRBJ1-6. TRBV21-1 is an annotated pseudogene. The CDR3 length is 17 residues.

The genes are TRBV5-1 and TRBJ2-2, with 7 bases identical to TRBD2. V lost 3 bases and J lost 4; bases outside the gene matches: 3. The CDR3 has 14 residues. CDR1 is SGHRS and CDR2 is YFSETQ in the germline V gene. The chain's CDR3 is CASSSGTTTGELFF. The CDR3 bases are TGCGCCAGCAGCTCCGGGACTACCACCGGGGAGCTGTTTTTT.

This clone was seen only once. V usage is TRBV7-6 and J usage is TRBJ2-2; D might be TRBD2 (6 bases). Trimming stripped 5 bases from V and 4 bases from J, with 23 bases between. This CDR3 spans 18 amino acids. CDR1 and CDR2 (germline): SGHVS, FNYEAQ. The CDR3 DNA follows: TGTGCCAGCAGCCTATCCGCGGGGAGGTGGTCAGGCACCGGGGAGCTGTTTTTT. Protein: CASSLSAGRWSGTGELFF.

V usage is TRBV11-2 and J usage is TRBJ2-7, with 12 bases lining up with TRBD1. With 4 bases clipped from V and 4 bases from J, the junction kept 5 bases outside the gene matches. The germline CDR1 and CDR2 sequences are SGHAT and FQNNGV. CDR3 length: 15 amino acids. CDR3 loop: CASSSGTGGMYEQYF. CDR3 nucleotides: TGTGCCAGCAGCTCCGGGACAGGGGGCATGTACGAGCAGTACTTC.

This chain joins TRBV5-4 and TRBJ1-6; 9 bases agree with TRBD1. With 5 bases clipped from V and 4 bases from J, the junction kept 7 bases outside the gene matches. CDR3 length: 16 residues. Germline values: CDR1 SGHNT, CDR2 YYREEE (reference sequence). The CDR3 DNA is TGTGCCAGCAGGACTACAGGGGGCCTTTATAATTCACCCCTCCACTTT. Translated: CASRTTGGLYNSPLHF.

The rearrangement uses TRBV27 and TRBJ2-2; 8 positions agree with TRBD1. Germline loops: CDR1 MNHEY, CDR2 SMNVEV (reference sequence). The CDR3 has 14 residues. The junction had 4 bases not matched to a gene; V was cut back by 4 bases and J by 6 bases. CDR3 region: CASSSMDRAGELFF. The CDR3 DNA reads as TGTGCCAGCAGTTCAATGGACAGGGCCGGGGAGCTGTTTTTT.

The rearrangement joins TRBV5-1 to TRBJ1-1; D perhaps matches TRBD1 (6 bases). The CDR3 totals 13 residues. Trimming left V 1 base short and J 5 bases short, with 9 bases between. In germline, CDR1 is SGHRS, CDR2 YFSETQ. The CDR3 DNA reads TGCGCCAGCAGCTTGACAGGGATGACTGAAGCTTTCTTT. Amino acid sequence: CASSLTGMTEAFF.

The gene calls are TRBV18 and TRBJ1-2; D unresolved. The germline V and J ends were trimmed by 2 bases and 4 bases, with 8 bases remaining between them. Germline assignment: CDR1 KGHSH and CDR2 LQKENI. CDR3 length: 13 amino acids. Here the CDR3 DNA reads TGTGCCAGCTCACCAAGGGCCGTCTATGGCTACACCTTC. It translates to CASSPRAVYGYTF.

This chain uses TRBV4-1 with TRBJ2-3, with 11 bases aligning to TRBD2. CDR3 length: 19 amino acids. Germline loops: CDR1 MGHRA, CDR2 YSYEKL. The junction had 8 bases not matched to a gene; V was cut back by 0 bases and J by 0 bases. The CDR3 bases are TGCGCCAGCAGCCAAGATGGTAGCGGGGGGGCTCCTAGCACAGATACGCAGTATTTT. Protein product: CASSQDGSGGAPSTDTQYF.

Only one count was recorded for this clone. The V gene is TRBV18, the J gene TRBJ1-1; D may be TRBD1 (6 bases). CDR3 length: 13 amino acids. V was shortened by 8 bases and J by 6 bases, with 16 bases between the two germline ends. Germline loops: CDR1 KGHSH, CDR2 LQKENI. This CDR3 reads CASLGGPLSEAFF. Here the CDR3 DNA reads TGTGCCAGCCTCGGGGGGCCTTTATCTGAAGCTTTCTTT.

In this sample, this clone turned up a few times. The chain has TRBV5-6 and TRBJ2-5; 8 nucleotides agree with TRBD1. The germline V gene encodes CDR1 SGHDT and CDR2 YYEEEE. The ends lost 2 bases at V and 5 bases at J; junction bases unmatched: 2. This CDR3 has 13 amino acids. As DNA, the CDR3 is TGTGCCAGCAGCTTTTCAGGGGGCGAGACCCAGTACTTC. Translating it yields CASSFSGGETQYF.

The rearrangement joins TRBV4-3 to TRBJ2-6; D gene uncertain. The CDR3 runs 15 residues. V lost 1 base and J 0 bases, leaving 4 bases between the germline ends. Germline values: CDR1 LGHNA, CDR2 YSLEER. The DNA for the CDR3 is TGCGCCAGCAGCCAAGGAACCTCTGGGGCCAACGTCCTGACTTTC. This encodes CASSQGTSGANVLTF.

This chain uses TRBV10-3 with TRBJ2-3; D remains unclear. This CDR3 region has 13 residues. Germline CDR1 and CDR2: ENHRY and SYGVKD. Trimming pared 5 bases from V and 5 bases from J, leaving 11 bases between. In DNA form, the CDR3 reads TGTGCCATCAGTCCGCGTTCGGGAGATACGCAGTATTTT. Amino acids: CAISPRSGDTQYF.

The chain's CDR3 is CASSLALVTGRYGYTF. CDR3 nucleotides: TGTGCCAGCAGCTTAGCCCTCGTGACAGGGAGATATGGCTACACCTTC. The chain uses TRBV11-2 and TRBJ1-2, with 7 bases that match TRBD1. Germline V gene data show CDR1 as SGHAT and CDR2 as FQNNGV. The length of the CDR3 is 16 residues. With V trimmed by 1 base and J by 5 bases, 10 bases remained unmatched.

The CDR3 coding sequence is TGTGCCAGCAGTTACGACAGGGGCCCCACTGAAGCTTTCTTT. Residues: CASSYDRGPTEAFF. The chain recombines TRBV6-2 or TRBV6-3 with TRBJ1-1, with TRBD1 matching over 8 bases. Trimming cost V 2 bases and J 4 bases; bases outside gene matches: 3. Germline lookup yields CDR1 MNHEY and CDR2 SVGEGT. The CDR3 is made up of 14 amino acids.

The V gene is TRBV19, the J gene TRBJ1-5; weak D call: TRBD1 (5 bases). Germline CDR1 LNHDA, CDR2 SQIVND (reference sequence). Trimming took off 6 bases at V and 2 bases at J, with 17 bases between the two ends. This CDR3 region has 16 residues. CDR3 loop: CASSPTLGRGNQPQHF. The CDR3 nucleotides read TGTGCCAGTAGCCCTACCCTGGGACGGGGCAATCAGCCCCAGCATTTT.

V usage is TRBV11-2 and J usage is TRBJ2-3, with 7 bases aligning to TRBD2. Germline values: CDR1 SGHAT, CDR2 FQNNGV. V was clipped by 1 base and J by 1 base; unmatched bases: 8. CDR3 length: 17 amino acids. As DNA, the CDR3 is TGTGCCAGCAGCTTAGCGGGCCAGGGACTACGCACAGATACGCAGTATTTT. It translates to CASSLAGQGLRTDTQYF.

This rearrangement joins TRBV7-3 to TRBJ2-3; D unclear. Trimming cost V 5 bases and J 6 bases, with 9 bases left between them. From germline, CDR1 is SGHTA and CDR2 FQGTGA. The CDR3 sequence is 12 residues long. The CDR3 protein is CASSRPHDTQYF. Here the CDR3 DNA reads TGTGCCAGCAGCCGTCCCCACGATACGCAGTATTTT. Complete variable domain (other parts from reference TRBV7-3 and TRBJ2-3): GAGVSQTPSNKVTEKGKYVELRCDPISGHTALYWYRQSLGQGPEFLIYFQGTGAADDSGLPNDRFFAVRPEGSVSTLKIQRTERGDSAVYLCASSRPHDTQYFGPGTRLTVL.

The gene calls are TRBV25-1 and TRBJ1-4, with D perhaps TRBD1 (6 bases). Between the trimmed V and J ends, which lost 5 bases and 5 bases, there was a span of 12 bases. From germline, CDR1 is MGHDK and CDR2 SYGVNS. This CDR3 has 14 residues. The CDR3 nucleotides read TGTGCCAGCAGTTGGGCAGGGGAGAATGAAAAACTGTTTTTT. This translates into CASSWAGENEKLFF.

V gene TRBV27 combines with J gene TRBJ1-2; D gene ambiguous. With 4 bases removed from V and 7 bases from J, the gap between germline ends came to 16 bases. This CDR3 contains 14 residues. Germline-derived CDR1 and CDR2 are MNHEY and SMNVEV (reference sequence). CDR3 in DNA: TGTGCCAGCAGTTCTTATGGTCGCGCCCGTGGCTACACCTTC. Encoded protein: CASSSYGRARGYTF.